The present T cell receptor beta chain was sequenced within a study of blood T cells in healthy people across ages. The count of this clonotype is one. Through a sample-barcoded 5' primer and a J-beta primer mix, a second PCR was run for roughly 6 to 11 cycles. From the 5' RACE reads, TCRdb called clonotypes with MiXCR, one entry per CDR3 protein. Altogether 1.5 million to 2 million distinct CDR3 sequences are present, roughly 43% being singletons, with the ten largest covering roughly 23%. V was pared by 3 bases and J by 7 bases, with 12 bases between. CDR3 length: 13 amino acids. Germline V gives CDR1 MNHNS, CDR2 SASEGT.

The sample taken for sequencing was blood. The sequence derives from a human donor in good health. V usage is TRBV6-1 and J usage is TRBJ1-2; TRBD1 is a possible D gene (6 bases). CDR3 in amino acids: CASSDWVTGGYTF. The CDR3 coding sequence is TGTGCCAGCAGTGACTGGGTGACAGGTGGCTACACCTTC.